The clone carrying this T cell receptor beta chain was counted ten times or more. Its antigen is unidentified. The junction had 5 bases not matched to a gene; V was cut back by 1 base and J by 5 bases. The CDR3 sequence is 14 residues long. Germline V gene data show CDR1 as PRHDT and CDR2 as FYEKMQ (reference sequence). This sample's time point: newly diagnosed GD, antithyroid drugs for less than 3 months. TCR sequences were obtained from RNA taken from PBMCs. This sample is part of a study of regulatory T cells in long-lasting Graves disease. Broader study findings: Favored gene segments in persistent disease were TRBV28, TRBJ1-2 and TRBJ2-5. Persistent Graves' patients had lower TCR diversity than newly diagnosed ones.

The TCR beta library used iRepertoire HTBI primers with Arm-PCR amplification of CDR3. TCRdb passed the multiplex PCR reads through MiXCR, listing each CDR3 protein once. The table has 420,000 or so distinct CDR3 sequences, less than 20% seen once; the top ten hold around a quarter. The same sample was also studied in work on T cells in Graves' hyperthyroidism and ophthalmopathy. That investigation notes: TCR CDR3 underwent first-round RT-PCR with the HTBI primer set.

This sequence originates from a young woman with Graves disease. The chain is built from TRBV13 and TRBJ2-7; TRBD1 agrees at 7 bases. The specimen comprised peripheral blood mononuclear cells (PBMCs), sampled at new diagnosis, from a patient treated with antithyroid drugs. The CDR3 loop reads CASSLVRGRNEQYF. CDR3 DNA sequence: TGTGCCAGCAGCTTAGTTAGGGGGCGGAACGAGCAGTACTTC.